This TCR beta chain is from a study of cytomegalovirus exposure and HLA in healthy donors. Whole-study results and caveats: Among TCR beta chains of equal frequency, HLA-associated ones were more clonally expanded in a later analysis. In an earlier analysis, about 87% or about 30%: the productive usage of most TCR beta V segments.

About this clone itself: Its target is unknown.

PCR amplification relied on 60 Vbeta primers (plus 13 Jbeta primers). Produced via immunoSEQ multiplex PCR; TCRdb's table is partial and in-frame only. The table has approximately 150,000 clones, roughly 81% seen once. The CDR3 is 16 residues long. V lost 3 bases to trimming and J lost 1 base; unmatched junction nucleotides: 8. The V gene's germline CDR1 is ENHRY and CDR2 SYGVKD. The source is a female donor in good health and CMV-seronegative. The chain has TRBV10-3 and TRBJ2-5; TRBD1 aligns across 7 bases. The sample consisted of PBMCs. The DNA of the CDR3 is TGTGCCATCAGTGATGGGAGACAGGGATTCCAAGAGACCCAGTACTTC. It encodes CAISDGRQGFQETQYF.